The 30 T cell receptor beta chains in this list originate from one sample, sequenced in a study of T-cell memory formation after mild COVID-19. TCRdb re-analysed the 5' RACE reads in MiXCR, keeping a single row per CDR3 protein. Of fewer than 95,000 distinct CDR3 sequences detected, around 15% appear once; the ten largest clones hold approximately 40%. The source material was PBMCs or a T cell subset sorted from them (not recorded which). These receptors were taken from a man aged 18-30 years who had mild COVID-19 (a few samples of this study predate the infection). Cell type and time point are not known.

This clonotype was detected only a few times. The chain has TRBV29-1 and TRBJ2-1; D gene uncertain. The V gene lost 5 bases and the J gene lost 5 bases, with 13 bases spanning the gap. This CDR3 spans 13 amino acids. In germline, CDR1 is SQVTM, CDR2 ANQGSEA. CDR3 bases: TGCAGCGTTTTTCCCTTTTGGGACAATGAGCAGTTCTTC. Encoded protein: CSVFPFWDNEQFF.

The table lists this clonotype with a few counts. The chain carries TRBV7-9 and TRBJ2-2; D is possibly TRBD2 (5 bases). The germline gives CDR1 SEHNR, CDR2 FQNEAQ (reference sequence). Between the trimmed V and J ends, which lost 4 bases and 9 bases, there was a span of 12 bases. CDR3 length: 13 residues. The chain's CDR3 is CASSSEGLWELFF. The CDR3, as DNA: TGTGCCAGCAGCTCCGAGGGTCTCTGGGAGCTGTTTTTT.

This clonotype was observed at least ten times. V is TRBV28 and J is TRBJ2-3, with TRBD2 identical over 15 bases. The J segment lost 2 bases and the V segment lost 6 bases, leaving 6 bases of the junction unmatched. The CDR3 runs to 17 residues. CDR1 MDHEN and CDR2 SYDVKM come from the germline V gene. DNA for the CDR3: TGTGCCAGCAGACCGGGACTAGCGGGGGGACCCACAGATACGCAGTATTTT. The encoded protein is CASRPGLAGGPTDTQYF.

This clonotype was seen more than once but under ten times. The chain combines TRBV2 with TRBJ2-3; the D gene is possibly TRBD2 (6 bases). The V gene's germline CDR1 is SNHLY and CDR2 FYNNEI. CDR3 length: 16 residues. V lost 6 bases, J lost 0 bases, and 16 bases lay in between. CDR3 amino acids: CASRFMRGTSTDTQYF. The CDR3 DNA is TGTGCCAGCAGATTTATGCGGGGAACTAGCACAGATACGCAGTATTTT.

In this sample, this clonotype turned up a few times. The V and J genes are TRBV20-1 and TRBJ2-2; D is perhaps TRBD1 or TRBD2 (5 bases each). CDR3 size: 15 residues. Germline V gives CDR1 DFQATT, CDR2 SNEGSKA (reference sequence). V was cut by 1 base and J by 4 bases, with 13 bases left in between. Here the CDR3 DNA reads TGCAGTGCTAGAGGGCAGGGACGAATCACCGGGGAGCTGTTTTTT. Protein sequence: CSARGQGRITGELFF.

The chain links TRBV6-6 to TRBJ1-1, with 7 nucleotides matching TRBD1. This CDR3 has 15 amino acids. V shed 1 base, J shed 1 base, and the junction held 3 bases outside the gene matches. The germline V gene has CDR1 MNHNY and CDR2 SVGAGI (reference sequence). The CDR3 region is CASSYFRGRNTEAFF. CDR3 in DNA: TGTGCCAGCAGTTACTTCAGGGGGAGGAACACTGAAGCTTTCTTT.

A few counts support this clonotype. The rearrangement links TRBV6-6 to TRBJ2-5, with 12 bases identical to TRBD2. Trimming took 6 bases from V and 2 from J; bases not matched to a gene: 10. Germline-derived CDR1 and CDR2 are MNHNY and SVGAGI (reference sequence). The CDR3 has 17 residues. This CDR3 reads CASRTLAGGLLQETQYF. The CDR3 nucleotides are TGTGCCAGCAGAACCCTAGCGGGGGGGCTTCTGCAAGAGACCCAGTACTTC.

The rearrangement joins TRBV7-9 to TRBJ2-3; 9 positions agree with TRBD1. The CDR3 has 17 amino acids. V shed 0 bases, J shed 2 bases, and the junction held 6 bases outside the gene matches. Germline-derived CDR1 and CDR2 are SEHNR and FQNEAQ (reference sequence). CDR3 sequence (DNA): TGTGCCAGCAGCTTAGCGCAGGGGACAGGGCTCACAGATACGCAGTATTTT. Protein: CASSLAQGTGLTDTQYF.

This clonotype was recorded at least ten times. This sequence joins TRBV7-9 and TRBJ1-2; D call uncertain. V lost 1 base to trimming and J lost 5 bases, with 14 bases between them. Per the germline V gene, CDR1 is SEHNR and CDR2 is FQNEAQ (reference sequence). This CDR3 has 15 residues. The CDR3 DNA sequence: TGTGCCAGCAGCTTAGACCCTCCGTGGTATTATGGCTACACCTTC. It codes for CASSLDPPWYYGYTF.

The J gene is TRBJ2-1, the V gene TRBV6-6; 9 bases agree with TRBD2. The V segment lost 8 bases and the J segment 3 bases; nucleotides outside the gene matches: 8. Germline V lookup: CDR1 MNHNY, CDR2 SVGAGI (reference sequence). The CDR3 spans 15 residues. CDR3 nucleotide sequence: TGTGCCAGCGAGAAACTAGCGGGTGTCTACAATGAGCAGTTCTTC. Protein product: CASEKLAGVYNEQFF.

This clonotype has only a few counts. The gene calls are TRBV28 and TRBJ2-7; D may be TRBD2 (7 bases). V lost 6 bases to trimming and J lost 5 bases, with 17 bases between them. The V gene's germline CDR1 is MDHEN and CDR2 SYDVKM. This CDR3 region has 14 residues. CDR3 DNA: TGTGCCAGCAGCTCTGGGGGGGGCTGGAACGAGCAGTACTTC. It is translated as CASSSGGGWNEQYF.

The rearrangement links TRBV19 to TRBJ1-6; the D is unclear. There are 16 residues in the CDR3. Trimming left V 7 bases short and J 0 bases short, with 13 bases between. CDR1 is LNHDA, CDR2 SQIVND, per germline (reference sequence). CDR3 DNA: TGTGCCAGTACTCGGGGAGGGAGCTCCTATAATTCACCCCTCCACTTT. Amino acid sequence: CASTRGGSSYNSPLHF. The full variable domain, rest sourced from reference TRBV19 and TRBJ1-6, is DGGITQSPKYLFRKEGQNVTLSCEQNLNHDAMYWYRQDPGQGLRLIYYSQIVNDFQKGDIAEGYSVSREKKESFPLTVTSAQKNPTAFYLCASTRGGSSYNSPLHFGNGTRLTVT.

The count of this clonotype is one. At one end the junction does not follow the germline gene, possibly because of a read error. The V call is TRBV6-2 or TRBV6-3, the J call TRBJ2-2; 9 bases fit TRBD1. This CDR3 has 15 residues. Germline assignment: CDR1 MNHEY and CDR2 SVGEGT. CDR3 sequence: CASSYDRGNPGELFF. The CDR3 coding sequence is TGTGCCAGCAGTTATGACAGGGGGAACCCCGGGGAGCTGTTTTTT.

In its sample, this clonotype was seen a few times. The chain combines TRBV20-1 with TRBJ1-2, with D possibly TRBD1 on 5 matching bases. CDR3 size: 16 residues. Germline CDR1 is DFQATT and CDR2 is SNEGSKA (reference sequence). The V end lost 0 bases, the J end lost 2 bases, and 16 bases lay between the germline ends. The CDR3 reads CSARDWVGQENYGYTF. Here the CDR3 DNA reads TGCAGTGCTAGAGATTGGGTGGGGCAGGAGAACTATGGCTACACCTTC.

This clonotype was seen at least ten times. V is TRBV5-1 and J is TRBJ2-2; D unclear. The V end was cut by 5 bases, the J end by 7 bases, with 12 bases between. CDR1 is SGHRS, CDR2 YFSETQ, per germline. This CDR3 contains 13 residues. CDR3: CASSSGWIGELFF. The CDR3, as DNA: TGCGCCAGCAGTTCCGGGTGGATCGGGGAGCTGTTTTTT. The complete variable domain, with remaining parts taken from reference TRBV5-1 and TRBJ2-2, reads KAGVTQTPRYLIKTRGQQVTLSCSPISGHRSVSWYQQTPGQGLQFLFEYFSETQRNKGNFPGRFSGRQFSNSRSEMNVSTLELGDSALYLCASSSGWIGELFFGEGSRLTVL.

The chain employs TRBV4-2 and TRBJ2-7, with D perhaps matching TRBD1 or TRBD2 (5 bases each). Germline V gene data show CDR1 as LGHNA and CDR2 as YNFKEQ. This CDR3 is built from 15 residues. V lost 0 bases, J lost 2 bases, and 11 bases lay in between. CDR3 in DNA: TGTGCCAGCAGCCAAGATGAGGGGCAGCCCTACGAGCAGTACTTC. Translating it yields CASSQDEGQPYEQYF.

The V gene is TRBV12-3 or TRBV12-4, the J gene TRBJ2-7; 13 bases fit TRBD2. V lost 3 bases to trimming and J lost 4 bases; unmatched junction nucleotides: 3. The CDR3 contains 15 residues. The DNA for the CDR3 is TGTGCCAGCAGTTTCGGGACTAGCGGGACATACGAGCAGTACTTC. Translating it yields CASSFGTSGTYEQYF.

This clonotype was observed a few times. The V call is TRBV20-1, the J call TRBJ2-7, with 10 bases identical to TRBD1. The V segment lost 0 bases and the J segment 4 bases; nucleotides outside the gene matches: 3. The CDR3 consists of 14 residues. The V gene's germline CDR1 is DFQATT and CDR2 SNEGSKA (reference sequence). DNA for the CDR3: TGCAGTGCTAGAGAAGACAGGGGGCCATACGAGCAGTACTTC. This translates into CSAREDRGPYEQYF.

The CDR3 nucleotides are TGTGCCAGCAGTACGACCAGAGAAAAACTGTTTTTT. Encoded protein: CASSTTREKLFF. The gene calls are TRBV2 and TRBJ1-4; no firm D call. V dropped 5 bases and J dropped 8 bases, with 9 bases sitting between them. The CDR3 is 12 residues long. Germline V gives CDR1 SNHLY, CDR2 FYNNEI.

The chain carries TRBV7-9 and TRBJ2-1, with no clear D. CDR3 length: 17 amino acids. Looked up from germline, CDR1 is SEHNR and CDR2 is FQNEAQ (reference sequence). V was cut by 5 bases and J by 0 bases, with 17 bases left in between. For the CDR3, the DNA is TGTGCCAGCAGCCACCCCCAAGGACGTAGCTCCTACAATGAGCAGTTCTTC. The encoded protein is CASSHPQGRSSYNEQFF. Supplemented by reference TRBV7-9 and TRBJ2-1, the full variable domain reads DTGVSQNPRHKITKRGQNVTFRCDPISEHNRLYWYRQTLGQGPEFLTYFQNEAQLEKSRLLSDRFSAERPKGSFSTLEIQRTEQGDSAMYLCASSHPQGRSSYNEQFFGPGTRLTVL.

This clonotype turned up a few times. This chain joins TRBV7-6 and TRBJ1-1, with D maybe TRBD1 (5 bases). The CDR3 runs 15 residues. CDR1 is SGHVS, CDR2 FNYEAQ, per germline. V was shortened by 0 bases and J by 4 bases, with 12 bases between the two germline ends. CDR3 protein: CASSLAPGRGTEAFF. The CDR3 nucleotides are TGTGCCAGCAGCTTAGCGCCAGGGAGGGGCACTGAAGCTTTCTTT. The whole variable domain, remainder taken from reference TRBV7-6 and TRBJ1-1, is GAGVSQSPRYKVTKRGQDVALRCDPISGHVSLYWYRQALGQGPEFLTYFNYEAQQDKSGLPNDRFSAERPEGSISTLTIQRTEQRDSAMYRCASSLAPGRGTEAFFGQGTRLTVV.

The table lists this clonotype with many counts. The rearrangement joins TRBV27 to TRBJ2-7; 8 bases fit TRBD1. The CDR3 has 14 residues. V dropped 3 bases and J dropped 1; count of bases not matched to a gene: 2. CDR1 is MNHEY and CDR2 is SMNVEV in the germline V gene (reference sequence). CDR3 in DNA: TGTGCCAGCAGTTTGTACAGGGGGTCCTACGAGCAGTACGTC. Amino acid sequence: CASSLYRGSYEQYV.

The sample holds a few counts of this clonotype. The J gene is TRBJ2-3, the V gene TRBV12-3 or TRBV12-4, with unresolved D. Trimming took 4 bases from V and 1 from J, leaving 12 bases between them. The CDR3 loop spans 15 amino acids. The CDR3 sequence is CASSSPSAGTDTQYF. In DNA, the CDR3 is TGTGCCAGCAGTTCGCCGAGCGCCGGCACAGATACGCAGTATTTT.

This sequence joins TRBV29-1 and TRBJ2-5; the D is unclear. The CDR3 extends over 12 amino acids. From germline, CDR1 is SQVTM and CDR2 ANQGSEA. Trimming cost V 3 bases and J 2 bases, with 7 bases left between them. The CDR3 sequence is CSVEMGQETQYF. CDR3 DNA: TGCAGCGTTGAGATGGGTCAAGAGACCCAGTACTTC.

The chain combines TRBV28 with TRBJ2-7; TRBD1 is a possible D gene (6 bases). CDR3 size: 12 residues. CDR1 is MDHEN, CDR2 SYDVKM, per germline. V was shortened by 3 bases and J by 4 bases, with 7 bases between the two germline ends. CDR3 nucleotides: TGTGCCAGCAGTTTTACAGGGTACGAGCAGTACGTC. Its translation is CASSFTGYEQYV.

The V gene is TRBV6-6, the J gene TRBJ1-6, with D unresolved. The germline CDR1 and CDR2 sequences are MNHNY and SVGAGI (reference sequence). This CDR3 comprises 14 residues. Deletions cut 1 base from V and 10 bases from J, with 11 bases between. The CDR3 bases are TGTGCCAGCAGTTACTGGGCAGAAGGGTCACCCCTCCACTTT. This codes for CASSYWAEGSPLHF.

This clonotype appeared once. This sequence joins TRBV5-1 and TRBJ2-7; D is unclear. Germline CDR1 and CDR2: SGHRS and YFSETQ. CDR3 length: 15 amino acids. V lost 1 base, J lost 2 bases, and 13 bases lay in between. CDR3 in amino acids: CASSLFKRTTYEQYV. In DNA form, the CDR3 reads TGCGCCAGCAGCTTGTTTAAGCGTACTACCTACGAGCAGTACGTC.

This sequence joins TRBV7-8 and TRBJ2-2, with 9 bases that match TRBD2. The trim removed 6 bases at V and 6 bases at J, leaving 5 bases unmatched. This CDR3 is 14 amino acids long. Germline CDR1 reads SGHVS; CDR2 reads FQNEAQ. The CDR3 is CASRLRGGSGELFF. The DNA of the CDR3 is TGTGCCAGCAGATTGCGGGGGGGCTCCGGGGAGCTGTTTTTT. Together with reference TRBV7-8 and TRBJ2-2, the CDR3 gives the full variable domain: GAGVSQSPRYKVAKRGQDVALRCDPISGHVSLFWYQQALGQGPEFLTYFQNEAQLDKSGLPSDRFFAERPEGSVSTLKIQRTQQEDSAVYLCASRLRGGSGELFFGEGSRLTVL.

V gene TRBV3-1 combines with J gene TRBJ2-7; TRBD1 aligns across 10 bases. There are 15 residues in the CDR3. Unmatched junction bases numbered 9, after V lost 6 bases and J lost 4 bases. The V gene's germline CDR1 is LGHDT and CDR2 YNNKEL (reference sequence). The CDR3 region is CASSLRDRGSYEQYF. Here the CDR3 DNA reads TGTGCCAGCAGTCTCCGGGACAGGGGTTCATACGAGCAGTACTTC.

This clonotype appeared a few times. The chain combines TRBV6-5 with TRBJ2-4, with a possible D match to TRBD1 (5 bases). This CDR3 is 14 amino acids long. V lost 4 bases, J lost 8 bases, and 15 bases lay in between. Germline loops: CDR1 MNHEY, CDR2 SVGAGI. The CDR3 sequence is CASSSAGFSDIQYF. In DNA form, the CDR3 reads TGTGCCAGCAGTTCGGCAGGGTTCTCGGACATTCAGTACTTC.